The next 15 T cell receptor beta chains were all read from a single sample in a study of long-term antiretroviral therapy in people with HIV. Version v3.0 of the immunoSEQ assay ran at survey level. Clones were read by immunoSEQ multiplex PCR, and TCRdb kept only the in-frame ones, dropping some. The sample consists of about 25,000 clones, around 79% of them appearing once. The sequencing here drew on unsorted PBMCs, taken 1.2 years after starting antiretroviral therapy. Receptors originate from a woman in her forties with HIV.

This sequence joins TRBV19 and TRBJ1-2, with D tentatively TRBD1 (5 bases). Trimming took off 5 bases at V and 8 bases at J, with 15 bases between the two ends. Germline loops: CDR1 LNHDA, CDR2 SQIVND (reference sequence). The CDR3 is made up of 13 amino acids. The CDR3 DNA reads TGTGCCAGTAGTTTCAAGAACCGACAGGGCTACACCTTC. It specifies CASSFKNRQGYTF.

J is TRBJ1-5 and V is TRBV4-2; D is possibly TRBD1 (5 bases). V dropped 0 bases and J dropped 7 bases, with 13 bases sitting between them. Germline lookup yields CDR1 LGHNA and CDR2 YNFKEQ. This CDR3 has 15 residues. The CDR3 protein is CASSQDLSAGQPQHF. CDR3 nucleotides: TGTGCCAGCAGCCAAGACTTATCAGCAGGGCAGCCCCAGCATTTT.

This clone appeared a few times. The gene calls are TRBV9 and TRBJ1-2, with no clear D. V lost 0 bases and J 0 bases, leaving 6 bases between the germline ends. The CDR3 runs 14 residues. Germline V gene sequence: CDR1 SGDLS, CDR2 YYNGEE. CDR3 sequence: CASSVVAANYGYTF. The CDR3 nucleotides read TGTGCCAGCAGCGTAGTCGCAGCTAACTATGGCTACACCTTC.

The V call is TRBV6-1, the J call TRBJ2-7, with D unclear. CDR3 length: 13 residues. V lost 6 bases and J 0 bases, leaving 9 bases between the germline ends. Germline V CDR1 and CDR2: MNHNS, SASEGT. The CDR3 protein is CASRGPSSYEQYF. The CDR3 DNA is TGTGCCAGCAGAGGCCCCAGCTCCTACGAGCAGTACTTC.

Here the CDR3 reads CAWEQWGSGNTIYF. The DNA of the CDR3 is TGTGCCTGGGAGCAGTGGGGCTCTGGAAACACCATATATTTT. The gene calls are TRBV30 and TRBJ1-3; D uncertain. V lost 5 bases to trimming and J lost 0 bases, with 11 bases between them. Per the germline V gene, CDR1 is GTSNPN and CDR2 is SVGIG (reference sequence). The CDR3 is made up of 14 amino acids.

The rearrangement uses TRBV11-3 and TRBJ2-7; the match to TRBD2 covers 10 bases. Germline V gene lookup returns CDR1 SGHNT and CDR2 YENEEA. J gave up 0 bases and V 5 bases, and 4 bases lay outside the gene matches. The CDR3 runs to 15 residues. CDR3 amino acids: CASSRTSGTSYEQYF. The CDR3 region has the DNA TGTGCCAGCAGCCGGACTAGCGGAACCTCCTACGAGCAGTACTTC.

This clone was seen only once. This chain joins TRBV19 and TRBJ1-6; D is unresolved. The length of the CDR3 is 13 residues. V lost 2 bases and J 9 bases, leaving 8 bases between the germline ends. Germline CDR1 reads LNHDA; CDR2 reads SQIVND (reference sequence). The CDR3 coding sequence is TGTGCCAGTAGTATACGGAAGAGTTCACCCCTCCACTTT. This sequence encodes CASSIRKSSPLHF.

The chain links TRBV19 to TRBJ2-3; 7 bases agree with TRBD2. The V gene end was trimmed by 3 bases and the J gene end by 5 bases; junction bases not matched to a gene: 2. The CDR3 extends over 13 amino acids. CDR1 and CDR2 (germline): LNHDA, SQIVND (reference sequence). The CDR3 bases are TGTGCCAGTAGTATGGGAGGGTTAGATACGCAGTATTTT. This codes for CASSMGGLDTQYF.

The genes are TRBV18 and TRBJ2-7; D ambiguous. Germline-derived CDR1 and CDR2 are KGHSH and LQKENI. This CDR3 has 13 amino acids. V was trimmed by 3 bases and J by 4 bases, leaving 10 bases between them. The CDR3 loop is CASSPDLEYEQYF. DNA for the CDR3: TGTGCCAGCTCACCCGACCTCGAGTACGAGCAGTACTTC.

The rearrangement joins TRBV6-5 to TRBJ1-5, with TRBD1 matching 8 bases. V trimming: 8 bases; J trimming: 2 bases; junction bases outside the gene matches: 8. Germline-derived CDR1 and CDR2 are MNHEY and SVGAGI. This CDR3 region has 15 residues. The CDR3 DNA follows: TGTGCCAGCGGACAGGGAGGTTTGGGCAATCAGCCCCAGCATTTT. Amino acids: CASGQGGLGNQPQHF.

The chain joins TRBV5-4 to TRBJ2-3; D assignment may be TRBD1 or TRBD2 (5 bases each). The V and J ends lost 5 bases and 4 bases respectively, with 20 bases between them. Germline V CDR1 and CDR2: SGHNT, YYREEE (reference sequence). The CDR3 is made up of 16 amino acids. The CDR3 region is CASSSLRDGLSDTQYF. The CDR3 coding sequence is TGTGCCAGCAGTTCCCTTCGGGACGGACTCTCAGATACGCAGTATTTT.

This chain connects TRBV5-6 to TRBJ1-1; D is unclear. This CDR3 is 12 amino acids long. V was cut by 4 bases and J by 5 bases, with 9 bases left in between. Germline assignment: CDR1 SGHDT and CDR2 YYEEEE. CDR3 DNA: TGTGCCAGCAGCGGGGTTGCGACTGAAGCTTTCTTT. Amino acid sequence: CASSGVATEAFF.

The rearrangement links TRBV28 to TRBJ2-5; D possibly uses TRBD1 or TRBD2 (5 bases each). V dropped 2 bases and J dropped 4 bases, with 11 bases sitting between them. The germline V gene has CDR1 MDHEN and CDR2 SYDVKM. The CDR3 has 14 residues. The CDR3 nucleotides are TGTGCCAGCAGTTTAACCCTCGGGGCAGAGACCCAGTACTTC. It codes for CASSLTLGAETQYF.

The rearrangement joins TRBV30 to TRBJ2-7; D is perhaps TRBD1 (6 bases). The ends were cut back, 0 bases at V and 4 bases at J, with 10 bases in the middle. Germline CDR1 and CDR2: GTSNPN and SVGIG (reference sequence). This CDR3 spans 13 amino acids. CDR3 nucleotides: TGTGCCTGGAGTGTGGGCAGGGGTTACGAGCAGTACTTC. Translation gives CAWSVGRGYEQYF.

This chain links TRBV29-1 with TRBJ2-4; 9 bases fit TRBD1. Germline values: CDR1 SQVTM, CDR2 ANQGSEA. After removal of 0 bases from V and 3 bases from J, the junction contained 3 bases not matched to a gene. The CDR3 length is 15 residues. The CDR3 region is CSVEDWTGDKNIQYF. CDR3 sequence (DNA): TGCAGCGTTGAAGACTGGACAGGGGACAAAAACATTCAGTACTTC.